This T cell receptor (beta chain) was identified during a study of cytomegalovirus exposure and HLA in healthy donors. Study-wide results and caveats: For cytomegalovirus status, the classifier reportedly gave diagnoses with high specificity and sensitivity.

The CDR3 totals 14 residues. Trimming at V came to 7 bases and at J to 2 bases, leaving 5 bases not matched to a gene. Germline V gene sequence: CDR1 SNHLY, CDR2 FYNNEI. The table came from immunoSEQ multiplex PCR; TCRdb's copy has only in-frame clones and leaves some out. The repertoire holds some 120,000 clones, with over 85% as singletons. Regarding this clone: The antigen is undetermined.

The sequencing sample was made of PBMCs. The V gene is TRBV2, the J gene TRBJ2-1; 7 nucleotides line up with TRBD1. This receptor was identified in a man in his thirties or forties in good health and CMV-seronegative. The CDR3 spells CASMVDRAYNEQFF. CDR3 DNA: TGTGCCAGCATGGTAGACAGGGCCTACAATGAGCAGTTCTTC.